This TCR beta chain was sequenced for a study of blood T cell repertoires in COVID-19 (dated by TCRdb to the early 2020s). Regarding the complete study: Collaborator samples came from the United States, Italy and Spain and covered acute and convalescent phases of COVID-19. Deeply sampled blood TCRbeta repertoires from subjects exposed to, actively infected with, or recovered from COVID-19 were included in the dataset. Where HLA class I and class II types were available, the types were taken from metadata supplied by the sample provider, not from assay-based typing. The sample metadata nearly always contained a de-identified subject ID, COVID-19 status, age in years and sex. Samples were obtained from the ongoing ImmuneRACE study (first 160 participants) and from over 1,000 subjects provided by 6 global collaborators. The repertoires were made available in a free public database intended to serve as a resource for research on the immune response to SARS-CoV-2. The prospective study material was composed of cDNA or gDNA derived from T cells, B-cell-depleted T cells, or PBMCs.

Paper-wide results and their limitations: The quantity of clinical and demographic metadata differed by source and by participant and was supplied without curation.

TCRbeta CDR3 regions were amplified from genomic DNA using the immunoSEQ Assay, a bias-controlled multiplex PCR. The paper's processing steps were these. Nucleated cell counts per sample were estimated from amplification of reference gene primers within the assay. Sequence reads were collapsed and filtered to measure the absolute abundance of every unique TCRbeta CDR3 rearrangement. For each sample, productive Simpson clonality was calculated as the square root of Simpson's diversity index over productive rearrangements. TCRdb re-hosts the immuneACCESS table, in-frame sequences only. Its copies lack some clones; in the studies checked, an unresolved V gene accounts for under half of them, and the cause for the rest is not known. The V and J calls and clone size are taken from that table; D and trimming were inferred from the DNA. In all, the sample holds around 190,000 clones, and approximately 90% of those were seen once. The ten largest clones capture 4.4% of the sample.

The collaborating institutions used their own protocols to collect whole blood in K2EDTA tubes. For TCRbeta analysis, collaborators shipped samples as frozen whole blood, isolated PBMCs, or DNA extracted from either of those sample types. Note on this clone: There is no known antigen for this receptor. It has no much larger one-base neighbor in the sample; base qualities were not kept.

Taken from the germline V gene, the CDR1 and CDR2 loops are SGHVS and FQNEAQ. The V end gives up 0 bases and the J end 1 base, leaving 4 bases in the junction not matched to a gene. From the cysteine up to the phenylalanine, the CDR3 has a length of 16 residues. CDR3 DNA only is kept here, 48 bases in frame from base 1. This clonotype originated in a human donor in a cohort sampled during active COVID-19. What was sequenced was peripheral blood. The rearrangement joined TRBV7-8 to TRBJ2-5; 8 central nucleotides agree with TRBD2. The base sequence is TGTGCCAGCAGCTTAGCTTGGGCGGGGGGCCAAGAGACCCAGTACTTC. Translated, it reads CASSLAWAGGQETQYF.